Below, 16 T cell receptor beta chains from the same sample are listed, as sequenced in a study of blood T cells in healthy people across ages (dated by TCRdb to between 2015 and 2017). Preparation of the library involved 5' RACE. Sequencing used an Illumina HiSeq 2500. A second roughly 6 to 12 cycle PCR used a sample-barcoded 5' primer and a J-beta primer mix. Using fastp at Q25 and MiXCR, TCRdb reprocessed the public reads and kept productive beta chains. Here each entry gathers all rows of one CDR3 protein and keeps the most common genes and DNA. For this sample the table gives some 780,000 distinct CDR3 sequences, of which 56% were detected only once. The biggest ten clones account for approximately 24% of the sample. The specimen was blood. These receptors were taken from a man aged 40-49 years in good health.

The V and J genes are TRBV20-1 and TRBJ1-5; 8 bases are shared with TRBD1. The V and J ends lost 2 bases and 8 bases, in that order; junction bases with no gene match: 2. This CDR3 is built from 12 residues. Germline-derived CDR1 and CDR2 are DFQATT and SNEGSKA (reference sequence). The CDR3 region has the DNA TGCAGTGCTAGACAGGGGGCTAAGCCCCAGCATTTT. Its protein is CSARQGAKPQHF.

The sample holds a few counts of this clonotype. The chain links TRBV20-1 to TRBJ2-3; D is unresolved. The CDR3 is 13 residues long. V was cut by 4 bases and J by 6 bases, with 14 bases left in between. Germline CDR1 reads DFQATT; CDR2 reads SNEGSKA (reference sequence). CDR3 DNA: TGCAGTGCTAAGGTCAGCGTCGATGATACGCAGTATTTT. This translates into CSAKVSVDDTQYF.

Turning to this clonotype: A much larger clone lies one base from this, so it may be a read error. The chain combines TRBV20-1 with TRBJ2-5; 11 positions agree with TRBD2. This CDR3 spans 15 amino acids. The V and J ends lost 5 bases and 11 bases, in that order; junction bases with no gene match: 16. The V gene's germline CDR1 is DFQATT and CDR2 SNEGSKA (reference sequence). The CDR3 reads CSARTASGRPGEQYF. CDR3 sequence (DNA): TGCAGTGCTCGCACGGCTAGCGGGAGGCCGGGTGAGCAGTACTTC.

The rearrangement joins TRBV6-1 to TRBJ2-3; TRBD1 matches at 10 bases. This CDR3 has 16 residues. Germline V gene sequence: CDR1 MNHNS, CDR2 SASEGT. Unmatched junction bases numbered 10, after V lost 6 bases and J lost 4 bases. The CDR3 nucleotides read TGTGCCAGCAGCGAATTTCGGGACAGGGGATCAGATACGCAGTATTTT. Its protein is CASSEFRDRGSDTQYF.

The chain combines TRBV6-5 with TRBJ2-7; 7 bases are shared with TRBD1. The germline V gene encodes CDR1 MNHEY and CDR2 SVGAGI. Trimming cost V 7 bases and J 7 bases; bases outside gene matches: 13. CDR3 size: 14 residues. DNA for the CDR3: TGTGCCAGCACCAAAAACAGGGGCAACAATGAGCAGTACTTC. This codes for CASTKNRGNNEQYF.

This chain joins TRBV7-2 and TRBJ2-5; TRBD2 agrees at 8 bases. The trim removed 1 base at V and 5 bases at J, leaving 9 bases unmatched. CDR1 is SGHTA, CDR2 FQGNSA, per germline. CDR3 size: 16 residues. CDR3: CASSLDGSGRAETQYF. The CDR3 DNA reads TGTGCCAGCAGCTTAGATGGGAGCGGGAGAGCGGAGACCCAGTACTTC. Filled out from reference TRBV7-2 and TRBJ2-5, the complete variable domain reads GAGVSQSPSNKVTEKGKDVELRCDPISGHTALYWYRQSLGQGLEFLIYFQGNSAPDKSGLPSDRFSAERTGGSVSTLTIQRTQQEDSAVYLCASSLDGSGRAETQYFGPGTRLLVL.

This clonotype appeared once. This rearrangement joins TRBV28 to TRBJ2-5; unclear D gene. The DNA matches TRBJ2-7 better at its end, which makes the J call doubtful. The CDR3 spans 14 residues. CDR1 and CDR2 (germline): MDHEN, SYDVKM. CDR3 sequence: CASSLTDTNYEQYF. The CDR3 DNA sequence: TGTGCCAGCAGTCTAACAGATACCAACTACGAGCAGTACTTC.

The rearrangement uses TRBV4-3 and TRBJ2-7; the match to TRBD1 covers 8 bases. TRBJ2-5 matches the DNA end more closely, so the J call is doubtful. CDR3 size: 17 residues. CDR1 is LGHNA and CDR2 is YSLEER in the germline V gene. CDR3 sequence (DNA): TGCGCCAGCAGCCAAGATAGGAGCAGGGGGCTTCGGGAGACCCAGTACTTC. It is translated as CASSQDRSRGLRETQYF.

This rearrangement joins TRBV7-8 to TRBJ2-5; D might be TRBD2 (5 bases). Germline V gives CDR1 SGHVS, CDR2 FQNEAQ. Trimming removed 5 bases from V and 5 bases from J, with 12 bases in between. The CDR3 sequence is 13 residues long. CDR3 coding DNA: TGTGCCAGCAGCACACGGGATATGGAGACCCAGTACTTC. Translated: CASSTRDMETQYF.

This chain uses TRBV29-1 with TRBJ2-7; D possibly corresponds to TRBD1 (5 bases). The length of the CDR3 is 10 residues. CDR1 and CDR2 from the germline V gene are SQVTM and ANQGSEA. V lost 3 bases and J 12 bases, leaving 12 bases between the germline ends. CDR3 sequence (DNA): TGCAGCGTTGATATGGGGCTCCGGTACTTC. It encodes CSVDMGLRYF.

The chain carries TRBV29-1 and TRBJ1-2; 10 bases match TRBD1. J lost 3 bases, V lost 6 bases, and 22 bases had no gene match. Germline loops: CDR1 SQVTM, CDR2 ANQGSEA. This CDR3 contains 19 residues. The CDR3 protein is CSVENPGQGRAVGYYGYTF. The CDR3 DNA reads TGCAGCGTCGAAAACCCGGGACAGGGGAGGGCTGTGGGGTACTATGGCTACACCTTC.

The J gene is TRBJ2-5, the V gene TRBV9, with D possibly TRBD1 on 7 matching bases. This CDR3 contains 16 residues. Germline CDR1 and CDR2: SGDLS and YYNGEE. Trimming pared 4 bases from V and 1 base from J, leaving 17 bases between. The CDR3 here is CASSSSRGAPQETQYF. The CDR3 DNA follows: TGTGCCAGCAGCTCAAGCAGGGGGGCCCCCCAAGAGACCCAGTACTTC. The variable domain in full, with the rest retrieved from reference TRBV9 and TRBJ2-5, is DSGVTQTPKHLITATGQRVTLRCSPRSGDLSVYWYQQSLDQGLQFLIQYYNGEERAKGNILERFSAQQFPDLHSELNLSSLELGDSALYFCASSSSRGAPQETQYFGPGTRLLVL.

J is TRBJ2-1 and V is TRBV6-4; 8 positions match TRBD2. CDR1 is MRHNA, CDR2 SNTAGT, per germline. The CDR3 extends over 15 amino acids. Trimming removed 8 bases from V and 7 bases from J; junction bases left unmatched: 13. The CDR3 nucleotides are TGTGCCAGCCAGTCGCACGCGGGGGGTGTGAATGAGCAGTTCTTC. It codes for CASQSHAGGVNEQFF.

The chain is built from TRBV28 and TRBJ1-2; D is possibly TRBD1 (5 bases). Germline CDR1 and CDR2: MDHEN and SYDVKM. The CDR3 loop spans 14 amino acids. Trimming cost V 2 bases and J 6 bases, with 13 bases left between them. Written as DNA, the CDR3 is TGTGCCAGCAGTTTACCAGGGTTTGTCAATGGCTACACCTTC. Its translation: CASSLPGFVNGYTF.

The CDR3 is CASSWGGLAGLLTGELFF. For the CDR3, the DNA is TGTGCCAGCAGTTGGGGGGGTCTAGCGGGCTTGTTGACCGGGGAGCTGTTTTTT. The rearrangement links TRBV27 to TRBJ2-2; TRBD2 matches 8 bases. V shed 4 bases, J shed 5 bases, and the junction held 15 bases outside the gene matches. The germline V gene has CDR1 MNHEY and CDR2 SMNVEV (reference sequence). The CDR3 covers 18 residues.

In this sample, this clonotype turned up once. The J gene is TRBJ2-3, the V gene TRBV12-3 or TRBV12-4; possible D gene TRBD2, 5 bases. CDR3 length equals 12 residues. V gave up 3 bases and J gave up 13 bases, with 14 bases separating them. The CDR3 loop reads CASSLTTHGEYF. The CDR3 DNA is TGTGCCAGCAGTTTGACTACCCATGGGGAGTATTTT.